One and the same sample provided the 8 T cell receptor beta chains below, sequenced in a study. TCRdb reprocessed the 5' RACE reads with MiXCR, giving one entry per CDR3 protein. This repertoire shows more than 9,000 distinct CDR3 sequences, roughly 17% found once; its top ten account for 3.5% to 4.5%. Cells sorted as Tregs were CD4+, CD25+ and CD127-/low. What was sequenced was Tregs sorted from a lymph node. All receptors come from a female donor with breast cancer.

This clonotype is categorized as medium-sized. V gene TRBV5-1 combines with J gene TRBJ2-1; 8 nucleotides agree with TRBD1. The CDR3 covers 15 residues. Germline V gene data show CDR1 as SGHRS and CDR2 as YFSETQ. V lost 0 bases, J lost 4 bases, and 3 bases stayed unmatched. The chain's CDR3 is CASSLGTGIYNEQFF. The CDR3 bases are TGCGCCAGCAGCTTGGGGACAGGGATTTACAATGAGCAGTTCTTC.

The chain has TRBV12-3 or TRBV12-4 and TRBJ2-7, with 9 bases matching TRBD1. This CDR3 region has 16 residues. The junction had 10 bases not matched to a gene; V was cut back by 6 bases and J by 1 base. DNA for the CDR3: TGTGCCAGCAGCTTCCACCCGGGACAGGGTTCCTACGAGCAGTACTTC. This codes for CASSFHPGQGSYEQYF.

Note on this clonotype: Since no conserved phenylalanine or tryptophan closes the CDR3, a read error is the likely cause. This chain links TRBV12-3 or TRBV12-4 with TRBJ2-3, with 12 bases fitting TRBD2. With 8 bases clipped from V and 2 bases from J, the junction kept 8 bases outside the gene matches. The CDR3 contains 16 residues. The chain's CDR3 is CASLAGLAGPTDTQYL. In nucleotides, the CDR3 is TGTGCCAGCCTTGCCGGACTAGCGGGACCCACAGATACGCAGTATTTA.

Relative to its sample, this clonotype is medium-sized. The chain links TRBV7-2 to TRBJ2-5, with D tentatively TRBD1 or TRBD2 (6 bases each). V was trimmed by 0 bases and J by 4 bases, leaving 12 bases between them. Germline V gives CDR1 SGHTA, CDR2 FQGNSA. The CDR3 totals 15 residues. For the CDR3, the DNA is TGTGCCAGCAGCTTAGCGCAGGGGAGGAGAGAGACCCAGTACTTC. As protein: CASSLAQGRRETQYF.

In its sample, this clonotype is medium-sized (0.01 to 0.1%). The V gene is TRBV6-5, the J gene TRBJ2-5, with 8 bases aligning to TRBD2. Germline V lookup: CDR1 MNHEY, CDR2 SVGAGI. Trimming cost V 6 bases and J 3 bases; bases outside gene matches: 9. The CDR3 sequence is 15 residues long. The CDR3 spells CASSSRGARKETQYF. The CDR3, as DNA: TGTGCCAGCAGCTCGCGGGGGGCCCGGAAAGAGACCCAGTACTTC.

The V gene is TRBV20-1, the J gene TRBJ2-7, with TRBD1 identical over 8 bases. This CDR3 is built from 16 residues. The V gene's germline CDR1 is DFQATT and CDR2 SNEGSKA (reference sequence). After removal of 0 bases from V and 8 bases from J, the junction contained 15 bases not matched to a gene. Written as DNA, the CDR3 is TGCAGTGCTAGAGATTTGTTCTCGGACAGGGAATACAAGCAGTACTTC. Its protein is CSARDLFSDREYKQYF.

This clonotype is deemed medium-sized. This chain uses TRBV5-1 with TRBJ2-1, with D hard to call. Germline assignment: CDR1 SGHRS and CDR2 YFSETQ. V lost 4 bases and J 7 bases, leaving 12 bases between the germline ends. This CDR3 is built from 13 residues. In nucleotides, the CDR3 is TGCGCCAGCAGCAGCCCTATGCCTAATGAGCAGTTCTTC. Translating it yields CASSSPMPNEQFF.

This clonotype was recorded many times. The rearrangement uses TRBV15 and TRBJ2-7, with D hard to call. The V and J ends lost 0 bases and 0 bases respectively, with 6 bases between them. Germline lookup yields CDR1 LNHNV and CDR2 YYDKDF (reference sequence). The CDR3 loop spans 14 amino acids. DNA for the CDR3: TGTGCCACCAGCAGAGATTGGTACTCCTACGAGCAGTACTTC. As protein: CATSRDWYSYEQYF.